Listed below are T cell receptor beta chains from one sample, sequenced in a study of OX40 agonist ivuxolimab in advanced cancers. Repertoires were generated with immunoSEQ multiplex PCR, while TCRdb's copy carries only in-frame clones and drops some. The data contain over 60,000 clones, 88% of them singletons. The sequenced sample was CD4+ or CD8+ T cells sorted from blood, obtained in a trial of the OX40 agonist ivuxolimab. Source of these receptors: an adult with an advanced solid tumor such as melanoma, head and neck, liver or kidney cancer. Both conserved end residues are part of each CDR3. The order of the fields is clone size, J gene, D gene, CDR3 length, V gene, CDR3 DNA, CDR3 protein. A D gene is named only where the DNA matches it firmly. Some rows mark clone size as missing; the rest say once, few, many or name a class of expanded clone.

>.|TRBJ1-6|.|15|TRBV6-1
TGTGCCAGCAGTTGGGGAGGGCGGCCCCTTCAGTCCCTCCACTTT
CASSWGGRPLQSLHF
>.|TRBJ2-1|TRBD2|13|TRBV10-3
TGTGCCATCGGACTAGCGGGGGGAAATGAGCAGTTCTTC
CAIGLAGGNEQFF
>.|TRBJ2-1|TRBD1|15|TRBV6-4
TGTGCCAGCAGTGATCGGGACAGGGAAAACAATGAGCAGTTCTTC
CASSDRDRENNEQFF
>.|TRBJ2-1|.|13|TRBV29-1
TGCAGCGTTGATAGGCCGGGAGATAATGAGCAGTTCTTC
CSVDRPGDNEQFF
>.|TRBJ2-3|.|14|TRBV28
TGTGCCAGCAGTGGCGCCGACAGGACAGATACGGGGTATTTT
CASSGADRTDTGYF
>.|TRBJ1-5|.|12|TRBV7-2
TGTGCCAGCAGCTTAGTTAATCAGCCCCAGCATTTT
CASSLVNQPQHF
>.|TRBJ2-7|TRBD1|15|TRBV6-5
TGTGCCAGCAGTCAGACGTTGGGACAGGGCTACGAGCAGTACTTC
CASSQTLGQGYEQYF
>.|TRBJ1-2|.|13|TRBV5-1
TGCGCCAGCAGCTTGGTCGTGGAAAGGGGCTACACCTTC
CASSLVVERGYTF
>.|TRBJ2-3|TRBD1|18|TRBV9
TGTGCCAGCAGCTTAGCCGGGACAGGGAAGGCCGTGGCAGATACGCAGTATTTT
CASSLAGTGKAVADTQYF
>.|TRBJ2-4|.|15|TRBV5-4
TGTGCCAGCAGCTTGTCCCAGGGGGGCAAAAACATTCAGTACTTC
CASSLSQGGKNIQYF
>.|TRBJ2-7|.|11|TRBV30
TGTGCCTGGAGTAGTAGCAGTCAGCAGTACTTC
CAWSSSSQQYF
>.|TRBJ2-7|TRBD2|14|TRBV6-5
TGTGCCAGCAGCCGCGGGGGGGAAGCCTACGAGCAGTACTTC
CASSRGGEAYEQYF
>.|TRBJ2-7|TRBD2|14|TRBV28
TGTGCCAGCAGTCGCAGCGGGAGCAACGACGAGCAGTACTTC
CASSRSGSNDEQYF
>.|TRBJ1-2|.|18|TRBV4-1
TGCGCCAGCAGCCAAGATATTGGGGCCGGGGGGCTGAGCTATGGCTACACCTTC
CASSQDIGAGGLSYGYTF
>.|TRBJ1-3|.|13|TRBV9
TGTGCCAGCAGCGCCGGGGAGAGTAACACCATATATTTT
CASSAGESNTIYF
>.|TRBJ1-1|.|15|TRBV28
TGTGCCAGCAGCTATCAGGGGCTCGGGAACACTGAAGCTTTCTTT
CASSYQGLGNTEAFF
>.|TRBJ2-1|TRBD2|13|TRBV10-3
TGTGCCATCGAGGCGGGAGGAGTAGGAGAGCAGTTCTTC
CAIEAGGVGEQFF
>.|TRBJ2-5|.|14|TRBV11-2
TGTGCCAGCAGCTTTTCGGGCCCTAAAGAGACCCAGTACTTC
CASSFSGPKETQYF
>.|TRBJ2-2|.|14|TRBV28
TGTGCCAGCAGACCCGGGTACAACACCGGGGAGCTGTTTTTT
CASRPGYNTGELFF
>.|TRBJ1-1|.|14|TRBV19
TGTGCCAGTAGTACCCAACAGGGTAGGACTGAAGCTTTCTTT
CASSTQQGRTEAFF
>.|TRBJ2-7|.|16|TRBV14
TGTGCCAGCAGCCAAGAAGGAGGAGGGTACTTCTACGAGCAGTACTTC
CASSQEGGGYFYEQYF
>.|TRBJ1-1|.|14|TRBV5-5
TGTGCCAGCAGCTTGGAGTGGGTATCCACTGAAGCTTTCTTT
CASSLEWVSTEAFF
>.|TRBJ1-1|.|17|TRBV28
TGTGCCAGCAGACCGGCGGTCGGGACCGCCATGAACACTGAAGCTTTCTTT
CASRPAVGTAMNTEAFF
>.|TRBJ2-7|.|14|TRBV7-9
TGTGCCAGCAGCTTAGAGGGGGGGGGTACCGAGCAGTACTTC
CASSLEGGGTEQYF
>.|TRBJ1-1|.|14|TRBV6-5
TGTGCCAGCCTCGGGGAAGGGGGATTGCCTGAAGCTTTCTTT
CASLGEGGLPEAFF
>once|TRBJ2-7|.|12|TRBV19
TGTGCCAGTAGGTCCGACAGCTACGAGCAGTACTTC
CASRSDSYEQYF
>.|TRBJ2-7|.|14|TRBV7-9
TGTGCCAGCAGCTTAGCCGGGGTCTCCTACGAGCAGTACTTC
CASSLAGVSYEQYF
>.|TRBJ1-1|.|13|TRBV2
TGTGCCAGCAGGACTAGGCAGGAGACTGAAGCTTTCTTT
CASRTRQETEAFF
>.|TRBJ2-7|.|13|TRBV5-3
TGTGCCAGCAGCTTGGGGTCGACCCACGAGCAGTACTTC
CASSLGSTHEQYF
>.|TRBJ1-2|.|14|TRBV9
TGTGCCAGCAGCGTCGGGATGGATTCTATTAGCTACACCTTC
CASSVGMDSISYTF
>.|TRBJ2-3|.|13|TRBV7-9
TGTGCCAGCAAGGATGAGTACACAGATACGCAGTATTTT
CASKDEYTDTQYF
>.|TRBJ1-1|.|14|TRBV28
TGTGCCAGCAGTTTACCGATGGGGTACACTGAAGCTTTCTTT
CASSLPMGYTEAFF
>.|TRBJ1-5|TRBD1|16|TRBV11-3
TGTGCCAGCAAGCTACAGGGGGCTCGGGGCAATCAGCCCCAGCATTTT
CASKLQGARGNQPQHF
>once|TRBJ1-3|.|13|TRBV6-5
TGTGCCAGCAGCTCTATCCTTCGTAACACCATATATTTT
CASSSILRNTIYF
>.|TRBJ2-2|.|14|TRBV2
TGTGCCAGCAACAGGGCCTACCTAAGTGGGGAGCTGTTTTTT
CASNRAYLSGELFF
>.|TRBJ2-4|TRBD1|16|TRBV28
TGTGCCAGCAGCGTCCCGGGACAGGGGACCAAAAACATTCAGTACTTC
CASSVPGQGTKNIQYF
>.|TRBJ2-3|.|14|TRBV7-3
TGTGCCAGCAGCGTCGGGAGTGTTACAGATACGCAGTATTTT
CASSVGSVTDTQYF
>.|TRBJ2-2|.|14|TRBV6-6
TGTGCCAGCAGTTACTCGACGGGCTCCGGGGAGCTGTTTTTT
CASSYSTGSGELFF
>.|TRBJ1-4|.|13|TRBV30
TGCGCCTGGAGCCGTGACAGGAATGAAAAACTGTTTTTT
CAWSRDRNEKLFF
>.|TRBJ2-3|.|12|TRBV28
TGTGCCAGCAGGGGTTTCACAGATACGCAGTATTTT
CASRGFTDTQYF
>.|TRBJ2-7|.|16|TRBV18
TGTGCCAGCTCACCAATGGAGGCGCTTTTTGGCTCCGAGCAGTACTTC
CASSPMEALFGSEQYF